The rows below give T cell receptor beta chains drawn from one sample of a study of shared clonotypes between healthy human individuals. This table comes from immunoSEQ multiplex PCR, and its TCRdb copy is limited to in-frame clones, with some not included. Here the sample spans about 2.3 million clones, over 90% being singletons. The sample comprised naive CD4+ T cells from PBMCs. The receptors come from a man between 18 and 29 years old in good health. Some clones in this sample may be carry-over from other donors' samples. CDR3s include the opening cysteine and the closing phenylalanine or tryptophan. The order of the fields is clone size, CDR3 length, J gene, V gene, CDR3 protein. Size is stated for part of the rows, as once, few or many counts, or as a class when the clone is expanded.

>-|14|TRBJ2-7|TRBV13
CASSSTSGAYEQYF
>-|14|TRBJ1-2|TRBV13
CASSLGGGDYGYTF
>-|16|TRBJ1-5|TRBV5-8
CASSSLWQGDGQPQHF
>-|15|TRBJ1-2|TRBV30
CAWTLGLPPNYGYTF
>-|17|TRBJ1-2|TRBV7-2
CASSLSFRAGDNYGYTF
>-|14|TRBJ1-4|TRBV25-1
CASSEGRVGEKLFF
>-|16|TRBJ2-3|TRBV11-1
CASSRDGVFSTDTQYF
>-|13|TRBJ2-7|TRBV6-1
CASTRGPYYEQYF
>-|15|TRBJ2-3|TRBV11-3
CASSARGGVADTQYF
>-|16|TRBJ2-3|TRBV9
CASSPSTATSTDTQYF
>once|15|TRBJ2-1|TRBV27
CASSQTRRVYNEQFF
>-|15|TRBJ1-2|TRBV5-1
CASSLNTNRNYGYTF
>-|16|TRBJ1-5|TRBV7-5
CVRSRLVTQGSQPQHF
>-|17|TRBJ2-5|TRBV5-1
CASSSWGQGGPQETQYF
>once|14|TRBJ1-1|TRBV19
CASSIGQKNTEAFF
>-|15|TRBJ2-4|TRBV28
CASSLGGTGSNIQYF